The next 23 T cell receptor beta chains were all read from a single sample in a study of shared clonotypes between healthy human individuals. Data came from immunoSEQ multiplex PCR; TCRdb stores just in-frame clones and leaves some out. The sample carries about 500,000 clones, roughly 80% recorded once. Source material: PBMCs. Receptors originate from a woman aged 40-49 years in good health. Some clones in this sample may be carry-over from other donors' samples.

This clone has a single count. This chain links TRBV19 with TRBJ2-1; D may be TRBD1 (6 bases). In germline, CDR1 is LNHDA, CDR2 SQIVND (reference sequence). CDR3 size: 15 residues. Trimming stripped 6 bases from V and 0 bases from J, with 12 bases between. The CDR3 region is CASRKGVDSYNEQFF. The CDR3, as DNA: TGTGCCAGTAGAAAGGGGGTGGACTCCTACAATGAGCAGTTCTTC.

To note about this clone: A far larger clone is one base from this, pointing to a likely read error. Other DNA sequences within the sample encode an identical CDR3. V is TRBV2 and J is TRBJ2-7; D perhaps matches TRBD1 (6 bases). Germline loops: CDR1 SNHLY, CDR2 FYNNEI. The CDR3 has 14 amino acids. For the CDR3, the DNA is TGCGCCTGCCTTAGATCAGACAGGCCGTTGGAGCAGTACTTC. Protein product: CACLRSDRPLEQYF.

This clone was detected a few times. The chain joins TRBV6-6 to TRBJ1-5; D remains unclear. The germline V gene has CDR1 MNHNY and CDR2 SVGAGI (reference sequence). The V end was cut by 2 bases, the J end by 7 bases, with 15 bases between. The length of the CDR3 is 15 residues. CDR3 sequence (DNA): TGTGCCAGCAGTTACGGGCCTTCGACCGGGCAGCCCCAGCATTTT. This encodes CASSYGPSTGQPQHF.

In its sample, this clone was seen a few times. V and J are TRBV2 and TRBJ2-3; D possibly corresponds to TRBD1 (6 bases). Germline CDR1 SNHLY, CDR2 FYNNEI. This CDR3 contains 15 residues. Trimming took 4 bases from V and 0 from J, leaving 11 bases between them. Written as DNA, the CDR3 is TGTGCCAGCAGTGTCCGACAGGCTAGCACAGATACGCAGTATTTT. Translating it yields CASSVRQASTDTQYF.

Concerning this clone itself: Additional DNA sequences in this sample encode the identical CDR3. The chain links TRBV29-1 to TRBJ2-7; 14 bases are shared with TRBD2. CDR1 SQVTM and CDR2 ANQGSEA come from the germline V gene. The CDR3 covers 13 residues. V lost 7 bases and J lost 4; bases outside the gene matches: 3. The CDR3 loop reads CSAGTSGSYEQYF. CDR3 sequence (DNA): TGCAGCGCAGGGACTAGCGGGAGTTACGAGCAGTACTTC.

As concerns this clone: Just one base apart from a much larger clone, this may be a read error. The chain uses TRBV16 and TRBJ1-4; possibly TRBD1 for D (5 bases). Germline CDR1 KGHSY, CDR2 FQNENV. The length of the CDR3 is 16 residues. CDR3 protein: CASGQSTGTGGEKLFF. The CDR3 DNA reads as TGTGCCAGCGGCCAATCTACCGGGACCGGGGGTGAAAAACTGTTTTTT.

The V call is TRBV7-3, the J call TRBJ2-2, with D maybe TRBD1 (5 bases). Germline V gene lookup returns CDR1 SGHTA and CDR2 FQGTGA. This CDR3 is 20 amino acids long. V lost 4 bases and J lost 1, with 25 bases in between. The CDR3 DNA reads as TGTGCCAGCAGCTCCCAAGGGCCGCAGGGTAGTTTCGTGAACACCGGGGAGCTGTTTTTT. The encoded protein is CASSSQGPQGSFVNTGELFF.

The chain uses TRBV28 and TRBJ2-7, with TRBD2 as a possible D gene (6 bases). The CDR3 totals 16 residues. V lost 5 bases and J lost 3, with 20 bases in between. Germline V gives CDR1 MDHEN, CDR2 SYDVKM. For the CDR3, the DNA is TGTGCCAGCAGTATGGACTCTGGAGCGGGTCTCTACGAGCAGTACTTC. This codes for CASSMDSGAGLYEQYF.

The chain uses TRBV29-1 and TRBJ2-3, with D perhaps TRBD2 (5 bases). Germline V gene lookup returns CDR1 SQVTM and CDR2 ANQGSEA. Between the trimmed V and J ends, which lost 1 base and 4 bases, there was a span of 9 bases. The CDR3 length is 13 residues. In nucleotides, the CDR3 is TGCAGCGTTGAAGGAGGGTTTGCAGATACGCAGTATTTT. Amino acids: CSVEGGFADTQYF.

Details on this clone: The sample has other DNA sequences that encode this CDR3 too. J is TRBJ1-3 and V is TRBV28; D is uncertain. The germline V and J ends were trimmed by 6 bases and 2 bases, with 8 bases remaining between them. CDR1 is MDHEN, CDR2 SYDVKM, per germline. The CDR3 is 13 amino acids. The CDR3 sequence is CASSLLAGNTIYF. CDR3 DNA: TGTGCCAGCAGCCTTCTAGCTGGAAACACCATATATTTT. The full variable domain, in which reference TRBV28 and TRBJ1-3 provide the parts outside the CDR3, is DVKVTQSSRYLVKRTGEKVFLECVQDMDHENMFWYRQDPGLGLRLIYFSYDVKMKEKGDIPEGYSVSREKKERFSLILESASTNQTSMYLCASSLLAGNTIYFGEGSWLTVV.

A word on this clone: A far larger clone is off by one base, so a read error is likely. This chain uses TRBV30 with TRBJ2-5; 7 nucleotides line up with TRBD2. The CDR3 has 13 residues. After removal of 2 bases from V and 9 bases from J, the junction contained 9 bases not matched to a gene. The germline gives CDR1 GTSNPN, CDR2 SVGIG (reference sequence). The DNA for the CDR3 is TGTGCCTGGAGTCACGGCAGTCGGGAGGCCCAGTACTTC. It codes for CAWSHGSREAQYF.

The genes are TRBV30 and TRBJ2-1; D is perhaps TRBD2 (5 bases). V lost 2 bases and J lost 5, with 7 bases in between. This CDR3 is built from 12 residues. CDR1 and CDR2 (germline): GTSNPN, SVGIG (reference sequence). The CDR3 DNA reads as TGTGCCTGGAGTCTGGAGGACAATGAGCAGTTCTTC. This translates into CAWSLEDNEQFF.

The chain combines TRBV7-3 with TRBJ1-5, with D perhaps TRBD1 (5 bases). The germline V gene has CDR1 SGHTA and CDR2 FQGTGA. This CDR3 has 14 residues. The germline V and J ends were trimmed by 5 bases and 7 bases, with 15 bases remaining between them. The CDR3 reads CASSVRGGDQPQHF. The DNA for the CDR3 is TGTGCCAGCAGCGTACGTGGGGGGGACCAGCCCCAGCATTTT. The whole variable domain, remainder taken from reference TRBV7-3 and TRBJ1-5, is GAGVSQTPSNKVTEKGKYVELRCDPISGHTALYWYRQSLGQGPEFLIYFQGTGAADDSGLPNDRFFAVRPEGSVSTLKIQRTERGDSAVYLCASSVRGGDQPQHFGDGTRLSIL.

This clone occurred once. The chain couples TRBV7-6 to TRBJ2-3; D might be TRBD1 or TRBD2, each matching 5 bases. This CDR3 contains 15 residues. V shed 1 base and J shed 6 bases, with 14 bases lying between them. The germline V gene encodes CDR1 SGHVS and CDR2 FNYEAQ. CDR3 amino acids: CASSLDTGRGDTQYF. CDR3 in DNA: TGTGCCAGCAGCTTAGATACGGGGCGCGGGGATACGCAGTATTTT.

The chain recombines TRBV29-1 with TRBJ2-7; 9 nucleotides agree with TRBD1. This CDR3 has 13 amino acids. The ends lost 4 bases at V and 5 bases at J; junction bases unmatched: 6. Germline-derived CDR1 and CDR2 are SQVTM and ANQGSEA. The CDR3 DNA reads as TGCAGCGTTGCCGGGACAGGGTTGGACGAGCAGTACTTC. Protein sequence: CSVAGTGLDEQYF.

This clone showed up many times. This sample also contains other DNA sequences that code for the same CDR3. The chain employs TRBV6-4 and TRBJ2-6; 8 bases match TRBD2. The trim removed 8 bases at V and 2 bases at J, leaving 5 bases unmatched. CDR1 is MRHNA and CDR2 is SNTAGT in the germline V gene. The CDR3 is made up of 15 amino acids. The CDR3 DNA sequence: TGTGCCAGCGCAGCGGGAGCTGCTGGGGCCAACGTCCTGACTTTC. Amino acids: CASAAGAAGANVLTF.

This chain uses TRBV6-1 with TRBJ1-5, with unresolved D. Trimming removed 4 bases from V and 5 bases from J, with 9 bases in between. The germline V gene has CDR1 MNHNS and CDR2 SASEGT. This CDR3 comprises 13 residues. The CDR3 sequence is CASSVERDQPQHF. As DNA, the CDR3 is TGTGCCAGCAGTGTAGAACGGGATCAGCCCCAGCATTTT.

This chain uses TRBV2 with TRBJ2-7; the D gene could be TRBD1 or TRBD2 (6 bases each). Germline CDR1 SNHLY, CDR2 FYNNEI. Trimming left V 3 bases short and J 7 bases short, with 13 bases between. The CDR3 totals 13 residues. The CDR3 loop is CASSEFEGGEQYF. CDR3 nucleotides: TGTGCCAGCAGTGAGTTCGAGGGGGGTGAGCAGTACTTC.

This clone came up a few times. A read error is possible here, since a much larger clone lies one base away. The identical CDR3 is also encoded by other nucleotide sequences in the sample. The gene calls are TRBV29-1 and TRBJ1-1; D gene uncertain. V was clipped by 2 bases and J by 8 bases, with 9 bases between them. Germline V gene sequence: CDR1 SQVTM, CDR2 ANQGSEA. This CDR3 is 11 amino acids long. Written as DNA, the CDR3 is TGCAGCGTTGAATATCGTGCCGAAGCTTTCTTT. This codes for CSVEYRAEAFF.

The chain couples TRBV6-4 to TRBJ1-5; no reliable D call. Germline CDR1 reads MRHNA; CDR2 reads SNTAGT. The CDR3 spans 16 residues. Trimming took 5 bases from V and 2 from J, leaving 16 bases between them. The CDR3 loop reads CASSPEFGEGNQPQHF. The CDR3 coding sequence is TGTGCCAGCAGTCCTGAGTTCGGGGAAGGCAATCAGCCCCAGCATTTT.

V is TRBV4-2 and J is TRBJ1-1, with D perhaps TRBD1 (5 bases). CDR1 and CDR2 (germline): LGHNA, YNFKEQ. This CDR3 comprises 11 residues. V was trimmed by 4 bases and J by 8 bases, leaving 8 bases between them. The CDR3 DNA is TGTGCCAGCAGCCGACAGTTCGAAGCTTTCTTT. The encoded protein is CASSRQFEAFF.

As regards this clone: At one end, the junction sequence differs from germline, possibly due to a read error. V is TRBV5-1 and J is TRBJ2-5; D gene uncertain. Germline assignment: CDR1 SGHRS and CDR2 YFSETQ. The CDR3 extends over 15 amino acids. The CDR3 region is CASSARRGFQGTQYF. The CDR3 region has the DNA TGCGCCAGCAGCGCCAGACGAGGCTTTCAAGGGACCCAGTACTTC.

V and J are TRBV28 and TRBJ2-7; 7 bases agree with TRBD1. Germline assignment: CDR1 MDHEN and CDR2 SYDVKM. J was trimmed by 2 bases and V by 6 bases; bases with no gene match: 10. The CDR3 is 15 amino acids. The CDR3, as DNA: TGTGCCAGCAGCGGATTCACGGGACAGCCCTACGAGCAGTACTTC. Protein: CASSGFTGQPYEQYF.